The 13 T cell receptor beta chains reported below all come from one sample, sequenced in a study of post-analysis software for immune sequencing data. Whole-study findings and limits: Elevated frequency relative to controls characterized several TRBV segments in patients, TRBV5-6, TRBV5-1 and TRBV20-1 among them.

Built from TCR beta cDNA, the libraries had unique molecular identifiers in them. TCRdb reprocessed the PCR reads with MiXCR, giving one entry per CDR3 protein. Altogether about 800,000 distinct CDR3 sequences are present, roughly 30% being singletons, with the ten largest covering roughly 0.54%. What these receptors recognize is not known. Sequenced sample: blood. The receptors stem from a girl between 10 and 17 years old with multiple sclerosis.

A few counts support this clonotype. The CDR3 coding sequence is TGCAGCGTTGAAGGGAGAACTAGCGGACCAGAGACCCAGTACTTC. It specifies CSVEGRTSGPETQYF. V usage is TRBV29-1 and J usage is TRBJ2-5, with TRBD2 matching over 8 bases. CDR3 length: 15 amino acids. The germline V gene encodes CDR1 SQVTM and CDR2 ANQGSEA. V lost 1 base, J lost 4 bases, and 8 bases stayed unmatched.

This sequence joins TRBV20-1 and TRBJ2-1; D is unclear. The ends were cut back, 0 bases at V and 2 bases at J, with 8 bases in the middle. The CDR3 spans 14 residues. Germline lookup yields CDR1 DFQATT and CDR2 SNEGSKA (reference sequence). The CDR3 here is CSAREGGPYNEQFF. CDR3 nucleotides: TGCAGTGCTAGAGAGGGCGGACCCTACAATGAGCAGTTCTTC.

Notes on this clonotype: A much larger clonotype is one base distant, so this may be a read error. The CDR3 coding sequence is TGTGCCAGCAGCCGGGCGGGAGGCACCTACAATGAGCAGTTCTTC. It specifies CASSRAGGTYNEQFF. V usage is TRBV3-1 and J usage is TRBJ2-1; 8 bases are a match to TRBD2. V lost 4 bases, J lost 2 bases, and 4 bases stayed unmatched. The CDR3 contains 15 residues. CDR1 and CDR2 (germline): LGHDT, YNNKEL (reference sequence).

This clonotype was detected a few times. V and J are TRBV7-2 and TRBJ1-4; D remains ambiguous. CDR1 SGHTA and CDR2 FQGNSA come from the germline V gene. This CDR3 has 12 amino acids. Trimming left V 3 bases short and J 4 bases short, with 3 bases between. The CDR3 sequence is CASSLNNEKLFF. CDR3 in DNA: TGTGCCAGCAGCTTGAATAATGAAAAACTGTTTTTT.

This chain connects TRBV5-1 to TRBJ2-7; 8 positions match TRBD1. The CDR3 consists of 17 residues. V lost 0 bases, J lost 1 base, and 9 bases stayed unmatched. The germline V gene has CDR1 SGHRS and CDR2 YFSETQ. The CDR3 loop reads CASSLAARDRRSYEQYF. The CDR3 region has the DNA TGCGCCAGCAGCTTGGCCGCGCGGGACAGGAGGTCCTACGAGCAGTACTTC.

The table lists this clonotype with a count of one. The junction shows a germline mismatch at one end, possibly a read error. This chain joins TRBV7-2 and TRBJ2-1; perhaps TRBD1 as D (5 bases). There are 13 residues in the CDR3. The V gene's germline CDR1 is SGHTA and CDR2 FQGNSA. This CDR3 is CAGSLSGFNEQFF. The CDR3 DNA reads TGTGCCGGCAGCTTATCAGGGTTCAATGAGCAGTTCTTC.

In regard to this clonotype: Germline is not matched at one junction end, which may reflect a read error. The V and J genes are TRBV29-1 and TRBJ1-2, with a possible D match to TRBD1 (6 bases). This CDR3 has 11 residues. Germline CDR1 and CDR2: SQVTM and ANQGSEA. The CDR3 reads CRVQGHYGYTF. The CDR3 DNA reads TGCCGCGTACAGGGACACTATGGCTACACCTTC.

The sample holds a few counts of this clonotype. A read error is possible here, since a much larger clone lies one base away. The gene calls are TRBV29-1 and TRBJ2-2; no reliable D call. The CDR3 loop spans 13 amino acids. The germline CDR1 and CDR2 sequences are SQVTM and ANQGSEA. V lost 3 bases and J 4 bases, leaving 9 bases between the germline ends. The CDR3 region is CSVDKGLTGELFF. DNA of the CDR3: TGCAGCGTTGACAAAGGCCTCACCGGGGAGCTGTTTTTT.

This clonotype has a handful of counts. The V gene is TRBV28, the J gene TRBJ2-1; D may be TRBD2 (6 bases). Looked up from germline, CDR1 is MDHEN and CDR2 is SYDVKM. Between the trimmed V and J ends, which lost 4 bases and 8 bases, there was a span of 21 bases. The CDR3 consists of 16 residues. The CDR3 loop is CASSSPLGGVSDEQFF. DNA of the CDR3: TGTGCCAGCAGTTCCCCCCTGGGGGGAGTCTCGGATGAGCAGTTCTTC.

This clonotype has at least ten counts. The chain carries TRBV24-1 and TRBJ1-2; the D is unclear. CDR3 length equals 14 residues. V was trimmed by 1 base and J by 4 bases, leaving 9 bases between them. The germline CDR1 and CDR2 sequences are KGHDR and SFDVKD. In nucleotides, the CDR3 is TGTGCCACCAGTGATTTCGACGGATTCTATGGCTACACCTTC. Protein product: CATSDFDGFYGYTF.

V and J are TRBV11-2 and TRBJ1-1; possibly TRBD1 for D (6 bases). This CDR3 spans 13 amino acids. The ends were cut back, 4 bases at V and 8 bases at J, with 14 bases in the middle. Germline V gene data show CDR1 as SGHAT and CDR2 as FQNNGV. The CDR3 loop reads CASSSAGAGEAFF. CDR3 DNA: TGTGCCAGCAGCTCGGCAGGGGCTGGAGAAGCTTTCTTT.

This clonotype has just a few counts. This sequence joins TRBV12-3 or TRBV12-4 and TRBJ2-1; D is possibly TRBD2 (5 bases). Trimming pared 8 bases from V and 0 bases from J, leaving 11 bases between. The CDR3 has 14 residues. The CDR3 region has the DNA TGTGCCAGCGATCTAGGGAGCTCCTACAATGAGCAGTTCTTC. Translated: CASDLGSSYNEQFF.

This clonotype is a singleton in its sample. V and J are TRBV7-2 and TRBJ1-4, with 7 bases fitting TRBD1. Germline values: CDR1 SGHTA, CDR2 FQGNSA. V trimming: 4 bases; J trimming: 8 bases; junction bases outside the gene matches: 7. The CDR3 has 14 amino acids. CDR3 nucleotide sequence: TGTGCCAGCAGCTCCCAGACAGGGTCGGAAAAACTGTTTTTT. Protein: CASSSQTGSEKLFF.